This passage covers 18 T cell receptor beta chains from one sample sequenced in a study of control samples from healthy donors and cancer patients. Using immunoSEQ multiplex PCR, the repertoire was profiled, and TCRdb retains in-frame clones only, with some absent. The repertoire holds over 150,000 clones, with over 85% as singletons. Sequenced input: blood. Source of these receptors: a man aged 40-49 years in good health.

J is TRBJ2-3 and V is TRBV7-9; D not resolved. The CDR3 consists of 13 residues. Germline CDR1 SEHNR, CDR2 FQNEAQ (reference sequence). The V gene lost 4 bases and the J gene lost 2 bases, with 7 bases spanning the gap. The CDR3 DNA sequence: TGTGCCAGCAGCTCATACCACACAGATACGCAGTATTTT. Its translation is CASSSYHTDTQYF. Combining the CDR3 with reference TRBV7-9 and TRBJ2-3 gives the whole variable domain DTGVSQNPRHKITKRGQNVTFRCDPISEHNRLYWYRQTLGQGPEFLTYFQNEAQLEKSRLLSDRFSAERPKGSFSTLEIQRTEQGDSAMYLCASSSYHTDTQYFGPGTRLTVL.

The chain combines TRBV5-1 with TRBJ1-2, with 7 bases that match TRBD1. The CDR3 is 17 amino acids. CDR1 is SGHRS and CDR2 is YFSETQ in the germline V gene. J lost 4 bases, V lost 2 bases, and 14 bases had no gene match. This chain's CDR3 is CASSFPGQRHHLYGYTF. For the CDR3, the DNA is TGCGCCAGCAGCTTCCCGGGACAGCGACACCACCTCTATGGCTACACCTTC.

J is TRBJ2-7 and V is TRBV5-1; D is possibly TRBD1 or TRBD2 (5 bases each). V was trimmed by 0 bases and J by 6 bases, leaving 10 bases between them. Germline assignment: CDR1 SGHRS and CDR2 YFSETQ. The CDR3 sequence is 13 residues long. The CDR3 is CASSLAWGSEQYF. CDR3 sequence (DNA): TGCGCCAGCAGCTTGGCCTGGGGGAGCGAGCAGTACTTC.

The chain has TRBV7-2 and TRBJ1-5; D might be TRBD1 (5 bases). V was shortened by 5 bases and J by 4 bases, with 21 bases between the two germline ends. This CDR3 is built from 17 residues. Germline V CDR1 and CDR2: SGHTA, FQGNSA. CDR3 region: CASSAADSITGNQPQHF. In DNA form, the CDR3 reads TGTGCCAGCAGCGCTGCAGACAGTATCACGGGGAATCAGCCCCAGCATTTT.

This sequence joins TRBV6-5 and TRBJ1-6; D call uncertain. This CDR3 has 14 amino acids. Per germline, CDR1 MNHEY and CDR2 SVGAGI. V gave up 2 bases and J gave up 7 bases, with 9 bases separating them. The CDR3 here is CASSYGQENSPLHF. DNA of the CDR3: TGTGCCAGCAGTTACGGGCAGGAAAATTCACCCCTCCACTTT.

The V and J genes are TRBV6-5 and TRBJ1-3, with D perhaps matching TRBD1 (6 bases). The V end lost 2 bases, the J end lost 6 bases, and 11 bases lay between the germline ends. Germline CDR1 MNHEY, CDR2 SVGAGI. The CDR3 has 14 amino acids. DNA for the CDR3: TGTGCCAGCAGTTACAGGGGGTTACAAAACACCATATATTTT. Translating it yields CASSYRGLQNTIYF.

This chain uses TRBV24-1 with TRBJ2-1; a possible D gene is TRBD2 (5 bases). CDR3 length equals 13 residues. V dropped 3 bases and J dropped 7 bases, with 9 bases sitting between them. Germline CDR1 reads KGHDR; CDR2 reads SFDVKD. The CDR3 protein is CATSDRTGNEQFF. CDR3 sequence (DNA): TGTGCCACCAGTGATCGGACGGGGAATGAGCAGTTCTTC.

The chain combines TRBV7-9 with TRBJ2-7; no clear D gene. Germline CDR1 reads SEHNR; CDR2 reads FQNEAQ (reference sequence). There are 14 residues in the CDR3. Trimming took off 1 base at V and 5 bases at J, with 12 bases between the two ends. CDR3 amino acids: CASSLEPPRNEQYF. Here the CDR3 DNA reads TGTGCCAGCAGCTTAGAGCCTCCCCGGAACGAGCAGTACTTC.

The V and J genes are TRBV5-6 and TRBJ1-6; D unresolved. Germline CDR1 is SGHDT and CDR2 is YYEEEE. Trimming cost V 4 bases and J 9 bases, with 17 bases left between them. The CDR3 runs 15 residues. CDR3 in amino acids: CASSLDTVTGSPLHF. CDR3 coding DNA: TGTGCCAGCAGCCTAGATACAGTGACGGGTTCACCCCTCCACTTT.

The V call is TRBV5-6, the J call TRBJ1-5; maybe TRBD1 (6 bases). V was shortened by 2 bases and J by 9 bases, with 12 bases between the two germline ends. The length of the CDR3 is 13 residues. CDR1 is SGHDT and CDR2 is YYEEEE in the germline V gene. CDR3 in amino acids: CASSLWGQGPQHF. For the CDR3, the DNA is TGTGCCAGCAGCTTATGGGGGCAGGGGCCCCAGCATTTT.

This clone was picked up one time. The gene calls are TRBV9 and TRBJ2-6; perhaps TRBD1 as D (6 bases). Germline V gene sequence: CDR1 SGDLS, CDR2 YYNGEE. The CDR3 runs to 17 residues. V was cut by 4 bases and J by 0 bases, with 14 bases left in between. CDR3 protein: CASSNRVRGSGANVLTF. The CDR3 region has the DNA TGTGCCAGCAGCAACAGGGTTCGAGGCTCTGGGGCCAACGTCCTGACTTTC.

The CDR3 is CATSDGGTAYGYTF. The CDR3 region has the DNA TGTGCCACCAGTGATGGAGGGACAGCCTATGGCTACACCTTC. The chain carries TRBV24-1 and TRBJ1-2; 7 bases fit TRBD1. Germline CDR1 and CDR2: KGHDR and SFDVKD. V was clipped by 3 bases and J by 4 bases; unmatched bases: 4. The CDR3 is 14 residues long.

The CDR3 DNA follows: TGTGCCACCAGTGATTTGGGGGCAGATACGCAGTATTTT. Amino acids: CATSDLGADTQYF. The chain uses TRBV24-1 and TRBJ2-3; D not resolved. Germline assignment: CDR1 KGHDR and CDR2 SFDVKD. The V end lost 0 bases, the J end lost 4 bases, and 4 bases lay between the germline ends. The CDR3 loop spans 13 amino acids.

The chain carries TRBV6-5 and TRBJ1-4; 9 bases line up with TRBD1. The V segment lost 4 bases and the J segment 8 bases; nucleotides outside the gene matches: 5. Germline CDR1 MNHEY, CDR2 SVGAGI. The CDR3 has 14 amino acids. The DNA of the CDR3 is TGTGCCAGCAGTTCGGGGACAGGGAAGGAAAAACTGTTTTTT. This translates into CASSSGTGKEKLFF.

Remarks on this clone: Additional DNA sequences in this sample encode the identical CDR3. The chain joins TRBV6-2 or TRBV6-3 to TRBJ2-3; D is uncertain. The germline V gene encodes CDR1 MNHEY and CDR2 SVGEGT. V lost 5 bases, J lost 6 bases, and 6 bases lay in between. The CDR3 covers 11 residues. The CDR3 DNA reads as TGTGCCAGCAGTCCATCGGATACGCAGTATTTT. Protein sequence: CASSPSDTQYF.

The rearrangement uses TRBV25-1 and TRBJ2-5, with a possible D match to TRBD2 (7 bases). There are 15 residues in the CDR3. The germline V gene encodes CDR1 MGHDK and CDR2 SYGVNS. The V gene lost 3 bases and the J gene lost 5 bases, with 16 bases spanning the gap. DNA of the CDR3: TGTGCCAGCAGTGAGGGGGCGGGAGTTCGGGAGACCCAGTACTTC. Its protein is CASSEGAGVRETQYF.

The V gene is TRBV24-1, the J gene TRBJ2-3; D unclear. The V end lost 4 bases, the J end lost 0 bases, and 16 bases lay between the germline ends. The CDR3 spans 17 residues. The V gene's germline CDR1 is KGHDR and CDR2 SFDVKD. The CDR3 DNA is TGTGCCACCAGTGACCCCAGTGGACGGCCAAGCACAGATACGCAGTATTTT. Translation: CATSDPSGRPSTDTQYF.

CDR3 DNA: TGTGCCAGCAGTGAACCCGAGTTCACCCTCCACTTT. Amino acid sequence: CASSEPEFTLHF. V usage is TRBV6-1 and J usage is TRBJ1-6; D not resolved. The V gene's germline CDR1 is MNHNS and CDR2 SASEGT. The CDR3 spans 12 residues. The V gene lost 2 bases and the J gene lost 14 bases, with 10 bases spanning the gap.